What follows describes a single T cell receptor beta chain. V shed 0 bases and J 6 bases; nucleotides not matched to a gene: 1. CDR1 and CDR2 (germline): SGHTA, FQGNSA. This CDR3 is built from 15 residues. Time point specified: recipient sample about 28 days before transplant, after cytoreduction. The data derive from a study of T cell clonotyping in hematopoietic cell transplantation. The method was immunoSEQ multiplex PCR; TCRdb's version includes in-frame clones alone and lacks a portion of them. The table records over 25,000 clones, about 79% of them present only once. V and J are TRBV7-2 and TRBJ1-4, with 10 bases matching TRBD1. The sequence came from a woman aged 55 to 70 with acute myeloid leukemia. Some clones in this sample may be carry-over from other donors' samples. The sequencing here drew on peripheral blood mononuclear cells, taken before stem cell transplant. The CDR3 protein is CASSLAGTGDEKLFF. CDR3 nucleotide sequence: TGTGCCAGCAGCTTAGCCGGGACAGGGGATGAAAAACTGTTTTTT.